The source of this T cell receptor beta chain is a study of OX40 agonist ivuxolimab in advanced cancers. Study information: The study gave patients intravenous ivuxolimab at 0.01 to 10 mg/kg every 2 weeks. General study points: CD8+ T cells (on average) carried more expanded clones than CD4+ T cells. In the 0.1 to 3.0 mg/kg range, CD4+ and CD8+ blood T cells had expanded clonally by week 6. Among the lowest peripheral clonal expansion occurred in 0.1-3.0 mg/kg partial responders.

This CDR3 spans 14 amino acids. Germline V CDR1 and CDR2: MGHRA, YSYEKL. V was clipped by 4 bases and J by 2 bases, with 9 bases between them. Details on this clone: Its cognate antigen is unknown.

Assay: immunoSEQ multiplex PCR; the TCRdb copy retains only in-frame clones and omits some. This table holds tens of thousands of clones, around 93% found once. This TCR was recovered from an adult with an advanced solid tumor such as melanoma, head and neck, liver or kidney cancer. The chain combines TRBV4-1 with TRBJ1-5, with TRBD1 as a possible D gene (6 bases). This sample comprised CD4+ or CD8+ T cells sorted from blood, obtained in a trial of the OX40 agonist ivuxolimab. The CDR3 here is CASSLGGGNQPQHF. The CDR3 DNA is TGCGCCAGCAGCCTGGGGGGCGGCAATCAGCCCCAGCATTTT.